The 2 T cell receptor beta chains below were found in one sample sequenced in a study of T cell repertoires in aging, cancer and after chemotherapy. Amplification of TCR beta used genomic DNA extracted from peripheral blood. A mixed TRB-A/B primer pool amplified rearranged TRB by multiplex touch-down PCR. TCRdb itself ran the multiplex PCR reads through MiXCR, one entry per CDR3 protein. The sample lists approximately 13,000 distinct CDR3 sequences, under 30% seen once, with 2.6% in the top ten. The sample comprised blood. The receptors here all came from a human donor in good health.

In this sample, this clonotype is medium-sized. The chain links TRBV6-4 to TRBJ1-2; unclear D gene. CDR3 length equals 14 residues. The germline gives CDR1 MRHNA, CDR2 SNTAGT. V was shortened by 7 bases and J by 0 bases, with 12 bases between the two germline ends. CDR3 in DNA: TGTGCCAGCAAGTGGGCCTCCCCTAACTATGGCTACACCTTC. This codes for CASKWASPNYGYTF.

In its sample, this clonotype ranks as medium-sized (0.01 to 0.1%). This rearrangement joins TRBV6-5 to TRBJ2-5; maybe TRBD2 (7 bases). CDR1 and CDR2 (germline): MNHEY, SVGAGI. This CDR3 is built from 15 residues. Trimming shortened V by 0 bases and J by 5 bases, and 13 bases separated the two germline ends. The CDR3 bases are TGTGCCAGCAGTTACTCGGGGGGGCGGAGGGAGACCCAGTACTTC. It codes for CASSYSGGRRETQYF.